This T cell receptor (beta chain) was recovered during a study of radiation and T cells in renal cell carcinoma. The wider study: Nephrectomy followed 15 Gy stereotactic body radiation by 4 weeks. Whole-study results and caveats: In blood, top tumor clones expanded by 2 weeks, shrinking by 4.

As to time point: baseline pretreatment blood. Treatment of the sample: 15 Gy SBRT to primary tumor, nephrectomy 4 weeks later. Serial blood draws occurred at baseline and 2 and 4 weeks post-SBRT. On this clone itself: Its antigen is as yet unknown.

Only in-frame clones appear in the TCRdb table, and some are missing; sequencing was by immunoSEQ multiplex PCR. Of some 150,000 clones listed, roughly 84% are singletons. Germline V lookup: CDR1 MGHRA, CDR2 YSYEKL. The CDR3 runs to 19 residues. Deletions cut 0 bases from V and 2 bases from J, with 17 bases between. The receptor comes from a woman in her fifties or sixties with renal cell carcinoma. The V call is TRBV4-1, the J call TRBJ2-6; D possibly uses TRBD1 or TRBD2 (5 bases each). Specimen: blood, collected from a patient whose treatment included radiotherapy and nephrectomy. CDR3 coding DNA: TGCGCCAGCAGCCAAGATCAGTATTTGGGGGACGCTGGGGCCAACGTCCTGACTTTC. Protein sequence: CASSQDQYLGDAGANVLTF.